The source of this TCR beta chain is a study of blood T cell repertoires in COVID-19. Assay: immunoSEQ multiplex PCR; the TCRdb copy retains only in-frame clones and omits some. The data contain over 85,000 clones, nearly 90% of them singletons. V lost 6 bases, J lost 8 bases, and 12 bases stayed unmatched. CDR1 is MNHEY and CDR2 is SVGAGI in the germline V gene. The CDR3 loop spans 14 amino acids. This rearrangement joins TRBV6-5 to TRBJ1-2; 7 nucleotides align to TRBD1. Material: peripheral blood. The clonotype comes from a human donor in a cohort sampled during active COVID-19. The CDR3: CASSSTQSTGGYTF. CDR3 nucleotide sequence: TGTGCCAGCAGCTCCACCCAATCGACAGGGGGCTACACCTTC.